This TCR beta chain was identified in a study of blood T cell repertoires in COVID-19. Turning to the study itself: Samples of COVID-19 (acute and convalescent) were obtained from the United States, Italy and Spain.

In the original analysis: Amplification from reference gene primers served as the basis for estimated nucleated cell counts. TCRdb's table, derived via immunoSEQ multiplex PCR, lists solely in-frame clones and lacks some. From that table come the V and J calls and clone size; the DNA was used to work out D and trimming. The sample lists a few hundred thousand clones; 70% to 90% were seen once. From germline, CDR1 is SGHTA and CDR2 FQGNSA. The CDR3 has 15 residues. V dropped 1 base and J dropped 1 base, with 9 bases sitting between them. Researchers sorted participants into cohorts using their self-reported clinical history.

The chain joins TRBV7-2 to TRBJ2-3; perhaps TRBD1 as D (5 bases). Sequencing was done on a sample of PBMCs or T cells enriched from blood (not recorded which). This receptor was obtained from a woman in her 30s who had been exposed to COVID-19. CDR3 in amino acids: CASSLGVRGTDTQYF. The DNA for the CDR3 is TGTGCCAGCAGCTTAGGCGTCAGGGGCACAGATACGCAGTATTTT.